The entry below gives a single T cell receptor (beta chain) sequence along with its context. CDR1 is SGHAT and CDR2 is FQNNGV in the germline V gene. This CDR3 region has 15 residues. Trimming removed 5 bases from V and 5 bases from J; junction bases left unmatched: 11. The source of the sample is a study of CD8+CD57+ T cells in acquired aplastic anemia. The wider study: Yields of DNA that came from sorted CD4+ and CD8+ cells averaged roughly 3.2 ug.

Profiling of TCR beta VDJ combinations and CDR3 sequences used genomic DNA as template. MiXCR, applied by TCRdb to the reads, yields one record per CDR3 protein. The repertoire holds under 200,000 distinct CDR3 sequences, with around 45% as singletons. The chain has TRBV11-2 and TRBJ1-2, with TRBD1 identical over 7 bases. The TCR comes from a human donor in good health. The sequenced material came from sorted CD4+, CD8+, or CD8+CD57+ T cells (not recorded which) from PBMCs. In nucleotides, the CDR3 is TGTGCCAGCAGCGGACTGGGACAGAACTTTTATGGCTACACCTTC. Protein product: CASSGLGQNFYGYTF.